The present TCR beta chain was sequenced within a study of molecular identifiers for immune sequencing clone quantification. TCRdb reprocessed the PCR reads with MiXCR, giving one entry per CDR3 protein. Among under 600,000 distinct CDR3 sequences listed, less than 30% were seen once. As CD8+CD4-CCR7+CD45RA+ cells, naive CD8 T cells were sorted. Findings and caveats of the study: A single cell's spiked Jurkat TCR RNA was reportedly detectable among one million naive cells.

Germline V CDR1 and CDR2: MGHDK, SYGVNS. V lost 3 bases and J lost 4, with 14 bases in between. This CDR3 contains 15 residues. Notes on this clonotype: Its antigen remains unknown. One base away lies a much larger clone, so this may be a sequencing read error.

This chain links TRBV25-1 with TRBJ2-3; unclear D gene. Sequencing was done on a sample of naive CD8+ T cells from blood, with Jurkat cell RNA spiked in. As to subset: FACS-sorted CD8+CD4-CCR7+CD45RA+ naive T cells. The sequence was collected from a human donor in good health. Some libraries in this study had Jurkat cell RNA spiked in. In DNA form, the CDR3 reads TGTGCCAGCAGTGAGCTGACTCGCGCCGCAGATACGCAGTATTTT. Protein product: CASSELTRAADTQYF. Combining the CDR3 with reference TRBV25-1 and TRBJ2-3 gives the whole variable domain EADIYQTPRYLVIGTGKKITLECSQTMGHDKMYWYQQDPGMELHLIHYSYGVNSTEKGDLSSESTVSRIRTEHFPLTLESARPSHTSQYLCASSELTRAADTQYFGPGTRLTVL.